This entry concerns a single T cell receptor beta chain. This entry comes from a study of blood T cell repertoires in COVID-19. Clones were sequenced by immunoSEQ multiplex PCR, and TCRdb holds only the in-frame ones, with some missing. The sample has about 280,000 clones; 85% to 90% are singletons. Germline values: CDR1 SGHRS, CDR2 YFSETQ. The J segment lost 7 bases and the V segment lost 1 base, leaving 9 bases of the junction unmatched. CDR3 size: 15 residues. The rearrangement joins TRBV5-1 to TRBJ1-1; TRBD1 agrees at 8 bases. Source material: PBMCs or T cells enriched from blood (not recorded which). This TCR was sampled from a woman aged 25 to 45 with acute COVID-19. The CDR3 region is CASSLSRGQGDEAFF. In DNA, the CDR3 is TGCGCCAGCAGCTTGTCACGTGGACAGGGCGATGAAGCTTTCTTT. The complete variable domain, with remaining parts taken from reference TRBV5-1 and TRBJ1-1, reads KAGVTQTPRYLIKTRGQQVTLSCSPISGHRSVSWYQQTPGQGLQFLFEYFSETQRNKGNFPGRFSGRQFSNSRSEMNVSTLELGDSALYLCASSLSRGQGDEAFFGQGTRLTVV.